This TCR beta chain originates from a study of cytomegalovirus exposure and HLA in healthy donors. This CDR3 is 18 amino acids long. Germline trimming cut 0 bases from V and 0 bases from J; bases unmatched to any gene: 11. Germline V gene lookup returns CDR1 LGHNA and CDR2 YNFKEQ. Assay: immunoSEQ multiplex PCR; the TCRdb copy retains only in-frame clones and omits some. The sample has 60,000 to 85,000 clones, roughly 95% seen once. The sequenced sample consisted of PBMCs. V is TRBV4-2 and J is TRBJ2-7; 7 bases map to TRBD1. The clonotype comes from a young woman in good health and CMV-seropositive. The DNA of the CDR3 is TGTGCCAGCAGCCAAGATCCCCCAGGGGGACCCCTCTCCTACGAGCAGTACTTC. Translated: CASSQDPPGGPLSYEQYF.